Listed below are T cell receptor beta chains from one sample, sequenced in a study of shared clonotypes between healthy human individuals. Profiled with immunoSEQ multiplex PCR; TCRdb holds only in-frame clones, not every one. The sample has 2 million to 2.5 million clones; 90% to 96% are singletons. Material: naive CD4+ T cells sorted from blood. These receptors all stem from a man between 18 and 35 years old in good health. Each CDR3 is given with its conserved first and last residue. D genes are given only for firm matches. The listing skips clone size in some rows; elsewhere it reads once, few, many or a size class.

>TRBD1|.|TRBJ2-7|TRBV18|15
TGTGCCAGCTCACCCTTGGGGACAGGGACTCACGAGCAGTACTTC
CASSPLGTGTHEQYF
>TRBD1|.|TRBJ2-5|TRBV6-1|15
TGTGCCAGCAGAGCACGCTGGACAGGGCAAGAGACCCAGTACTTC
CASRARWTGQETQYF
>.|.|TRBJ2-7|TRBV11-2|15
TGTGCCAGCAGCGGGCTGACAGGAGTAACCTACGAGCAGTACTTC
CASSGLTGVTYEQYF
>.|.|TRBJ2-2|TRBV6-5|13
TGTGCCAGCAGTTACTCCCCGACCGGGGAGCTGTTTTTT
CASSYSPTGELFF
>.|.|TRBJ2-7|TRBV6-6|15
TGTGCCAGCAGCCACGGCGCGGGGAGCTCCTACGAGCAGTACTTC
CASSHGAGSSYEQYF
>.|.|TRBJ2-1|TRBV7-6|17
TGTGCCAGCAGCTTAGCGCCCCAGGGATACTCCTACAATGAGCAGTTCTTC
CASSLAPQGYSYNEQFF
>.|.|TRBJ1-2|TRBV28|13
TGTGCCAGCAGTTTAATCGGAGGTTGGGCCTACACCTTC
CASSLIGGWAYTF
>TRBD1|once|TRBJ1-4|TRBV2|14
TGTGCCAGCAGATCCGGGACAGGGGGCGAAAAACTGTTTTTT
CASRSGTGGEKLFF
>.|.|TRBJ2-6|TRBV15|19
TGTGCCACCAGCAGAGATCGCCCCCGACCAGGGGCTGGGGCCAACGTCCTGACTTTC
CATSRDRPRPGAGANVLTF
>TRBD1|.|TRBJ1-2|TRBV7-9|14
TGTGCCAGCAGCTCTAGACAGGGGATCTATGGCTACACCTTC
CASSSRQGIYGYTF
>TRBD2|.|TRBJ2-5|TRBV19|15
TGTGCCAGTAGTATAAGGACTAGCAACTCCGAGACCCAGTACTTC
CASSIRTSNSETQYF
>TRBD1|.|TRBJ2-5|TRBV2|16
TGTGCCAGCAGTGAAGCGTCGGGACAGGGCTTAGAGACCCAGTACTTC
CASSEASGQGLETQYF
>.|.|TRBJ2-3|TRBV6-6|14
TGTGCCAGCTCCCTAGGGCAGCCCAGGGATACGCAGTATTTT
CASSLGQPRDTQYF
>TRBD1|.|TRBJ1-2|TRBV19|11
TGTGCCAGTAGGGGAACCGGGACAGGGTTCTTC
CASRGTGTGFF
>.|.|TRBJ1-1|TRBV27|15
TGTGCCAGCAGTTTATTAGGCCCGCCGAACACTGAAGCTTTCTTT
CASSLLGPPNTEAFF
>TRBD1|.|TRBJ2-2|TRBV10-3|14
TGTGCCATCAGACCCTTGACAGGGATCGGGGAGCTGTTTTTT
CAIRPLTGIGELFF
>.|.|TRBJ2-2|TRBV4-1|16
TGCGCCAGCAGCCAAGGGGACGGGACAATTACCGGGGAGCTGTTTTTT
CASSQGDGTITGELFF
>.|once|TRBJ2-5|TRBV9|14
TGTGCCAGCAGCGGAGAAACAGGGAGTGAGACCCAGTACTTC
CASSGETGSETQYF
>TRBD1|.|TRBJ2-7|TRBV18|15
TGTGCCAGCTCAAATTCCAGGACAGGGGGCGTCGAGCAGTACTTC
CASSNSRTGGVEQYF
>.|.|TRBJ2-2|TRBV5-3|17
TGTGCCAGAAGTTGGACGGATGGACTTCAGAACACCGGGGAGCTGTTTTTT
CARSWTDGLQNTGELFF
>.|.|TRBJ1-5|TRBV28|12
TGTGCCAGCAGTTTGCCGTTTCAGCCCCAGCATTTT
CASSLPFQPQHF
>.|.|TRBJ2-3|TRBV5-1|14
TGCGCCAGCAGCTGGACAGACCCCGTGGATACGCAGTATTTT
CASSWTDPVDTQYF
>.|.|TRBJ1-3|TRBV11-2|14
TGTGCCAGCAGTTACAGGGAGTACGGAAACACCATATATTTT
CASSYREYGNTIYF
>.|once|TRBJ1-3|TRBV30|13
TGTGCCTGGAAGGCTCGGCCTGGAAACACCATATATTTT
CAWKARPGNTIYF
>.|.|TRBJ2-5|TRBV7-3|13
TGTGCCAGCAGCTTTACAGCCCAAGAGACCCAGTACTTC
CASSFTAQETQYF
>TRBD2|.|TRBJ2-3|TRBV6-5|14
TGTGCCAGTGGAGAGACTAGCGGGAGCGATACGCAGTATTTT
CASGETSGSDTQYF
>.|.|TRBJ2-3|TRBV5-1|13
TGCGCCAGCAGCTATGGAGACACAGATACGCAGTATTTT
CASSYGDTDTQYF
>.|.|TRBJ1-3|TRBV4-1|15
TGCGCCAGCAGCCAAGATGGGGGATCGGGGGAGACCATATATTTT
CASSQDGGSGETIYF
>.|once|TRBJ1-1|TRBV28|15
TGTGCCAGCAGTTTACGGAGAGGGGCGAACACTGAAGCTTTCTTT
CASSLRRGANTEAFF
>.|.|TRBJ2-1|TRBV5-6|15
TGTGCCAGCAGCTTGAACGGGGGATCATACAATGAGCAGTTCTTC
CASSLNGGSYNEQFF
>.|.|TRBJ1-2|TRBV4-1|14
TGCGCCAGCAGCCAAGTTCTACAGGGCAGAGGCTACACCTTC
CASSQVLQGRGYTF
>.|few|TRBJ1-6|TRBV2|15
TGTGCCGGCGCGGGTGAGAGCTCCTATAATTCACCCCTCCACTTT
CAGAGESSYNSPLHF
>.|.|TRBJ2-1|TRBV30|13
TGTGCCTGGATGTTAGGGTCCTACAATGAGCAGTTCTTC
CAWMLGSYNEQFF
>.|.|TRBJ1-5|TRBV6-1|14
TGTGCCAGCAGTACAGGGTATGGCAATCAGCCCCAGCATTTT
CASSTGYGNQPQHF
>.|.|TRBJ2-5|TRBV2|13
TGTGCCAGCTCGAAGGCGATGTGGGGTACCCAGTACTTC
CASSKAMWGTQYF
>.|.|TRBJ1-5|TRBV5-5|14
TGTGCCAGCAGCTTCGAAGGCAGCCGTCAGCCCCAGCATTTT
CASSFEGSRQPQHF
>TRBD1|.|TRBJ1-5|TRBV4-1|17
TGCGCCAGCAGCCAGAAACCCGGGACAGAAGGCAATCAGCCCCAGCATTTT
CASSQKPGTEGNQPQHF
>.|.|TRBJ1-4|TRBV15|18
TGTGCCACCAGCAGAGATCGGGGAACGGCCGGGCTTAATGAAAAACTGTTTTTT
CATSRDRGTAGLNEKLFF
>.|.|TRBJ1-2|TRBV7-9|16
TGTGCCAGCAGCTTATATCCGGGGCGGGGGTCCTATGGCTACACCTTC
CASSLYPGRGSYGYTF
>.|.|TRBJ2-5|TRBV28|10
TGTGCCAGCGGGGGGGAGACCCAGTACTTC
CASGGETQYF
>TRBD1|.|TRBJ2-2|TRBV4-1|16
TGCGCCAGCAGTGCACCGGGACAGAAGAACACCGGGGAGCTGTTTTTT
CASSAPGQKNTGELFF
>.|.|TRBJ1-2|TRBV5-1|15
TGCGCCAGCAGCTTGGACGGCGCAGGGCTTGATGGCTACACCTTC
CASSLDGAGLDGYTF
>.|.|TRBJ1-4|TRBV9|15
TGTGCCAGCAGCGTAGCGGGAGTGACTAATGAAAAACTGTTTTTT
CASSVAGVTNEKLFF
>TRBD1|.|TRBJ1-3|TRBV5-4|17
TGTGCCAGCAGCTTGGAGGGGACAGGGCCGCTCGGAAACACCATATATTTT
CASSLEGTGPLGNTIYF
>.|.|TRBJ2-2|TRBV6-5|15
TGTGCCAGCAGTCCTTCGGGTGCGAACACCGGGGAGCTGTTTTTT
CASSPSGANTGELFF
>TRBD1|.|TRBJ1-5|TRBV6-1|14
TGTGCCACCAGAGGGACAGTAAGCAATCAGCCCCAGCATTTT
CATRGTVSNQPQHF
>TRBD2|.|TRBJ2-7|TRBV2|16
TGTGCCAGCAGTGAATCTCTGGCTAGCGGAGTCTACGAGCAGTACTTC
CASSESLASGVYEQYF
>.|.|TRBJ2-1|TRBV2|11
TGTGCCAGCACCCGGGACTTTGTATTGTTCTTC
CASTRDFVLFF
>.|.|TRBJ1-2|TRBV6-9|9
TGTGCCAGCAGTTTAGGCTACACCTTC
CASSLGYTF
>.|.|TRBJ1-2|TRBV7-2|14
TGTGCCAGCAGCTTAGGGATGGGGCAGGATGGCTACACCTTC
CASSLGMGQDGYTF
>.|.|TRBJ1-2|TRBV28|11
TGTGCCAGCAGTTCCAACTATGGCTACACCTTC
CASSSNYGYTF